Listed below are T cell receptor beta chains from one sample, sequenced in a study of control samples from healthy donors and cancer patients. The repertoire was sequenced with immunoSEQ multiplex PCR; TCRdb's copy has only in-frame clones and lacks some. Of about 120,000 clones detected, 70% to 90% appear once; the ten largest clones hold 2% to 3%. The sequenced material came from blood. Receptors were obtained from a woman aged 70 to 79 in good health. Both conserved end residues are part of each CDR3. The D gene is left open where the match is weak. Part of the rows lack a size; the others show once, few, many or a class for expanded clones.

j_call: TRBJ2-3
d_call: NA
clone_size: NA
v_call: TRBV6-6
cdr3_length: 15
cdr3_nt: TGTGCCAGCAGACCCGACTACCCCGACACAGATACGCAGTATTTT
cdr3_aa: CASRPDYPDTDTQYF

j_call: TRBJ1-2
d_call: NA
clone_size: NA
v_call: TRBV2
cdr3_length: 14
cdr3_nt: TGTGCCAGCAGTACAAAGGGGGTCGGGAATGGCTACACCTTC
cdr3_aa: CASSTKGVGNGYTF

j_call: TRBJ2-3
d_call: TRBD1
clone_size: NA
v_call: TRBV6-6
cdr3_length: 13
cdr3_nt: TGTGCCAGCAGTCGGGACAGGGAAGATACGCAGTATTTT
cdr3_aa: CASSRDREDTQYF

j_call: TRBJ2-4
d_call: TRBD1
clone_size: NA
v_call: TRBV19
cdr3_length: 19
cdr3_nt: TGTGCCAGTAGATCGATGGACAGGGGGCGCGTGGCTGGAATGAACATTCAGTACTTC
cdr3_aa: CASRSMDRGRVAGMNIQYF

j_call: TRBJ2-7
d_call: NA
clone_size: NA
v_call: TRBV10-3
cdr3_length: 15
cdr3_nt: TGTGCCATCAGTGTTGGGACGGCGAGCTCCTACGAGCAGTACTTC
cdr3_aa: CAISVGTASSYEQYF

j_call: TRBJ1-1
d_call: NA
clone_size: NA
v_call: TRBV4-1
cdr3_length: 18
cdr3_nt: TGCGCCAGCAGCCCCTACTGGGGGACTCCCGCAATGAACACTGAAGCTTTCTTT
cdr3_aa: CASSPYWGTPAMNTEAFF

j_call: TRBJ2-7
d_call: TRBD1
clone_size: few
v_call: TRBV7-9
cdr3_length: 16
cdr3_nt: TGTGCCAGCAGCCCCTGGGGGACAGGGGTTCGCCACGAGCAGTACTTC
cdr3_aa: CASSPWGTGVRHEQYF

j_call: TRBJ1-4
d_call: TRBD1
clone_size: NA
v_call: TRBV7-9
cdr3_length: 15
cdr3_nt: TGTGCCAGCAGCGCCTCCGGGACAGGCGTTGAAAAACTGTTTTTT
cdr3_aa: CASSASGTGVEKLFF

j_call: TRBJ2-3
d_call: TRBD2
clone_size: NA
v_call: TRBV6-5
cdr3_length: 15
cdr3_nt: TGTGCCAGCCCCTCCGCGGGGGGCCTGGAGGATACGCAGTATTTT
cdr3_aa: CASPSAGGLEDTQYF

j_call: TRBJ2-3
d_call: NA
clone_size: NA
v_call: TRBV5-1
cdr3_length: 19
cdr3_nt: TGCGCCAGCAGCTTGGAAGGGGTCTTTGGCCAAGTTAGCACAGATACGCAGTATTTT
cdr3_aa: CASSLEGVFGQVSTDTQYF

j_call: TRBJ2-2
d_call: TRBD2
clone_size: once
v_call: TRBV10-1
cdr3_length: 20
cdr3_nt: TGCGCCAGCAGTGATATCGGACTAGCGGGGGCCTTCGCGAACACCGGGGAGCTGTTTTTT
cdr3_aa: CASSDIGLAGAFANTGELFF

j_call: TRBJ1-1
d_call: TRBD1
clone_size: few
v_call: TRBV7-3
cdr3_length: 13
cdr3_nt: TGTGCCAGCAGCTCCGGACAGGGTAGGGAAGCTTTCTTT
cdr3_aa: CASSSGQGREAFF

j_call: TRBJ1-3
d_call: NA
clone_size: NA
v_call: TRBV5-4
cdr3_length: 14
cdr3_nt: TGTGCCAGCAGCTTTGGGCAGGGGAGAAACACCATATATTTT
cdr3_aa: CASSFGQGRNTIYF

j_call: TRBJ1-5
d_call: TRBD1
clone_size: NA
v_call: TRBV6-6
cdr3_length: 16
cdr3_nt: TGTGCCAGCAGTTACCCTACCGGGACAGACAATCAGCCCCAGCATTTT
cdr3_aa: CASSYPTGTDNQPQHF

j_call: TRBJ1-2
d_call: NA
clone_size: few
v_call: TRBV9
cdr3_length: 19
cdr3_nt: TGTGCCAGCAGCCCCAAGGATCGCGGGGTTGGAGGAAGAAACTATGGCTACACCTTC
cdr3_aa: CASSPKDRGVGGRNYGYTF

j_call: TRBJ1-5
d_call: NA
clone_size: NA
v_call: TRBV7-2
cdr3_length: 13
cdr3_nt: TGTGCCAGCAGCGGGCAGGCTAATCAGCCCCAGCATTTT
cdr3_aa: CASSGQANQPQHF

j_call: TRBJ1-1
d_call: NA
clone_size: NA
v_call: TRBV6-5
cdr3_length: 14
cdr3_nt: TGTGCCAGCCGGGCCCCAGGGGTCTCTCTTGAAGCTTTCTTT
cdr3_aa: CASRAPGVSLEAFF

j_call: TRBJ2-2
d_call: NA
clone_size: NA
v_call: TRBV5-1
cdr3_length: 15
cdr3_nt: TGCGCCAGCAGCTTGTCCAGGGTTCGAACCGGGGAGCTGTTTTTT
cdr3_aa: CASSLSRVRTGELFF

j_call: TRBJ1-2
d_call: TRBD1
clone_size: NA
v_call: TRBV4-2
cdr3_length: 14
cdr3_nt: TGTGCCAGCAGCCATACAGGGGAGGCCTATGGCTACACCTTC
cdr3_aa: CASSHTGEAYGYTF

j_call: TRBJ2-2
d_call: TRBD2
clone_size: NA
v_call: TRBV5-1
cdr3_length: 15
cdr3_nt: TGCGCCAGCAGGCGGACTAGCGGGGACACCGGGGAGCTGTTTTTT
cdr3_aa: CASRRTSGDTGELFF

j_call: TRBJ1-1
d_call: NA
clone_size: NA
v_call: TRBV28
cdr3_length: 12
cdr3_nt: TGTGCCACCGAGGGATTTTGGACTGAAGCTTTCTTT
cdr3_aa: CATEGFWTEAFF

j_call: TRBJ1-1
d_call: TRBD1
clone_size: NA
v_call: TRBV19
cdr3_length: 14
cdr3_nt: TGTGCCAGTAGTAGAACTCAGGGGGTGAATGAAGCTTTCTTT
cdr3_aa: CASSRTQGVNEAFF